Sequencing of this T cell receptor beta chain was carried out in a study of blood T cell repertoires in COVID-19. Study-level background: Samples taken during acute and convalescent COVID-19 were collected in the United States, Italy and Spain.

Assay used: immunoSEQ multiplex PCR; TCRdb lists only in-frame clones, some missing. Among about 100,000 clones listed, about 80% were seen once. The V end lost 0 bases, the J end lost 2 bases, and 13 bases lay between the germline ends. This CDR3 is 16 amino acids long. Germline-derived CDR1 and CDR2 are MNHEY and SVGAGI. The clonotype originates from a man in his 70s with active or convalescent COVID-19. The chain is built from TRBV6-5 and TRBJ2-5; maybe TRBD2 (6 bases). The specimen sequenced was peripheral blood. The CDR3 DNA sequence: TGTGCCAGCAGTTACTCGAATATAGCGGTACAAGAGACCCAGTACTTC. As protein: CASSYSNIAVQETQYF.